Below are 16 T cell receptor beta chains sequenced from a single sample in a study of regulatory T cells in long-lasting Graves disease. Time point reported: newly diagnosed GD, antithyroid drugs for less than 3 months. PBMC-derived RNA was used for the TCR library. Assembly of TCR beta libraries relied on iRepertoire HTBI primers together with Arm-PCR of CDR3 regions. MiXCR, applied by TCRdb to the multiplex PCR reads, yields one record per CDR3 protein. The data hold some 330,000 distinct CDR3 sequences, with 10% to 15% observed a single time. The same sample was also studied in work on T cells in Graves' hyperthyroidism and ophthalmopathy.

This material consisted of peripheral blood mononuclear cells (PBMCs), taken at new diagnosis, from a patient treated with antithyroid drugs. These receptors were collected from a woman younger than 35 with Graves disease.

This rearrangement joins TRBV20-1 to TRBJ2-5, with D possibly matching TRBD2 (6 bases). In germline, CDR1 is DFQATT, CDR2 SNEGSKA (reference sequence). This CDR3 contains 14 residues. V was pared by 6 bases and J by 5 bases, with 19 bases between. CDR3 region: CSAPKLAAEETQYF. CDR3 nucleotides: TGCAGTGCGCCCAAACTAGCAGCCGAGGAGACCCAGTACTTC.

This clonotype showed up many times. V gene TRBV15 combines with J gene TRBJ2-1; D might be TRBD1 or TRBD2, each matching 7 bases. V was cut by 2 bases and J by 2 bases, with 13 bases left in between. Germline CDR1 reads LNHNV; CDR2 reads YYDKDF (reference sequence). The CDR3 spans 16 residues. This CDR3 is CATSRPGGGPYNEQFF. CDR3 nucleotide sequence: TGTGCCACCAGCAGACCAGGGGGGGGCCCCTACAATGAGCAGTTCTTC.

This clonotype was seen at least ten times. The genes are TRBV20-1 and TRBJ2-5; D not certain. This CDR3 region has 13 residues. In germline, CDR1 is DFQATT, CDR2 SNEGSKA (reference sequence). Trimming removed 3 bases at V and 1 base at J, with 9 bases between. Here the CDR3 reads CSASSGPQETQYF. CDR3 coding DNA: TGCAGTGCTAGCAGTGGTCCCCAAGAGACCCAGTACTTC.

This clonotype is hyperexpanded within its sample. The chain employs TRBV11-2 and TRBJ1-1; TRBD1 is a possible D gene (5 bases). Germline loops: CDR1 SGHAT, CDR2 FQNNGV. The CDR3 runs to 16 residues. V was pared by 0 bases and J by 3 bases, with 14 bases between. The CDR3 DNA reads TGTGCCAGCAGCTTAGATGGGGCGTTCTGGGACACTGAAGCTTTCTTT. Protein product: CASSLDGAFWDTEAFF. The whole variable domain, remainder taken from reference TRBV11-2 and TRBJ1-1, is EAGVAQSPRYKIIEKRQSVAFWCNPISGHATLYWYQQILGQGPKLLIQFQNNGVVDDSQLPKDRFSAERLKGVDSTLKIQPAKLEDSAVYLCASSLDGAFWDTEAFFGQGTRLTVV.

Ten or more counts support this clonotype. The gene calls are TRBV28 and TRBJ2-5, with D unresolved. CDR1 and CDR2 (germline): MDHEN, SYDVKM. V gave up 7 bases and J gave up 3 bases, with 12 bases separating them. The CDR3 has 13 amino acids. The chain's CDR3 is CASNPSSEETQYF. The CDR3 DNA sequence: TGTGCCAGCAACCCTAGTTCAGAAGAGACCCAGTACTTC.

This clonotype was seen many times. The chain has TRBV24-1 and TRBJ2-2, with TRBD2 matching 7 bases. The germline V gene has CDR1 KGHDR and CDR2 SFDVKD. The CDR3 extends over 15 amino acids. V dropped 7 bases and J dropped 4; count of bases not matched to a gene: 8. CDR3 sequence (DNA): TGTGCCACCAGCTGGGGGGGAACCTTCACCGGGGAGCTGTTTTTT. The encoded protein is CATSWGGTFTGELFF.

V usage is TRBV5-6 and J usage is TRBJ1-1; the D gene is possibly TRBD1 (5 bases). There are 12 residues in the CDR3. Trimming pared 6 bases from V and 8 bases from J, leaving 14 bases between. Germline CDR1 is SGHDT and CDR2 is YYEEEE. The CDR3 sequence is CASTDQGKEAFF. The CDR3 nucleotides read TGTGCCAGCACCGACCAGGGAAAGGAAGCTTTCTTT.

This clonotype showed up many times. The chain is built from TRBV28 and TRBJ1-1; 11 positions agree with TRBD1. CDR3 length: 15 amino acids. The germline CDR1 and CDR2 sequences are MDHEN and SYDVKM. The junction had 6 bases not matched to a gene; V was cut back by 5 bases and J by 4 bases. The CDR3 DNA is TGTGCCAGCAGTATCACCGGGACAGGGGGCACTGAAGCTTTCTTT. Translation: CASSITGTGGTEAFF.

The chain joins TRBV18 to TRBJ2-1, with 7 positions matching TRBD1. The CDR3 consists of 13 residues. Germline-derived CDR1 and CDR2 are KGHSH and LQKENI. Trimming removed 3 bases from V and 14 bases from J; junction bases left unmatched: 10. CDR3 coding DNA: TGTGCCAGCTCACCTCAGGGGGTAAGGTGGGAGTTCTTC. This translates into CASSPQGVRWEFF.

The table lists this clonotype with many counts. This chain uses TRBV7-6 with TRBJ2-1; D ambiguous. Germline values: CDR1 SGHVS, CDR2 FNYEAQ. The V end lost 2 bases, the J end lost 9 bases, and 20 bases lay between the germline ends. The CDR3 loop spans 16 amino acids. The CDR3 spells CASSLRYPTHEAEQFF. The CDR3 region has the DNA TGTGCCAGCAGCTTAAGGTATCCGACTCATGAGGCTGAGCAGTTCTTC.

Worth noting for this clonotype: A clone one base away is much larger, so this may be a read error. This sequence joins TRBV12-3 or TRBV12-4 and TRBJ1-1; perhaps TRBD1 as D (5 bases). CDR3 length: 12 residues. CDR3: CASHDSHTGAFF. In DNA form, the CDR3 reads TGTGCCAGTCATGACAGTCACACTGGAGCTTTCTTT.

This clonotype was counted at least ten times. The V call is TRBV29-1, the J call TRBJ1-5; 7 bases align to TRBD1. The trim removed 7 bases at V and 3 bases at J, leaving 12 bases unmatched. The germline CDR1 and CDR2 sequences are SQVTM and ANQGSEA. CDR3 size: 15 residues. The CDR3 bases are TGCAGCGAGGAAGGTGAGACAGGGTACAATCAGCCCCAGCATTTT. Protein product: CSEEGETGYNQPQHF.

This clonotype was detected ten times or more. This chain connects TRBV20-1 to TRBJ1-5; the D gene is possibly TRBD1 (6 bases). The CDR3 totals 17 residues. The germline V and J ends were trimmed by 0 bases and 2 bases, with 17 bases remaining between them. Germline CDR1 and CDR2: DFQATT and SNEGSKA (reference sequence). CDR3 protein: CSARDLSGAPGNQPQHF. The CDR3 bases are TGCAGTGCTAGAGATTTATCGGGGGCGCCGGGCAATCAGCCCCAGCATTTT.

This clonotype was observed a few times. CDR3 in DNA: TGTGCCAGCAGCGTAGGGGGGTTTCAAGAGACCCAGTACTTC. It encodes CASSVGGFQETQYF. This chain links TRBV9 with TRBJ2-5; D assignment may be TRBD1 or TRBD2 (5 bases each). The germline V gene encodes CDR1 SGDLS and CDR2 YYNGEE. There are 14 residues in the CDR3. V was pared by 0 bases and J by 2 bases, with 8 bases between.

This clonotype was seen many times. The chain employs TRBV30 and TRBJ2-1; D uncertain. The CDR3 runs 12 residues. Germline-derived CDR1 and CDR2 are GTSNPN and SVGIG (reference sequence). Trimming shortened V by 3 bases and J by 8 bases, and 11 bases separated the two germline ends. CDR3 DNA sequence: TGTGCCTGGAGCCGTAACATGGATGAGCAGTTCTTC. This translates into CAWSRNMDEQFF.

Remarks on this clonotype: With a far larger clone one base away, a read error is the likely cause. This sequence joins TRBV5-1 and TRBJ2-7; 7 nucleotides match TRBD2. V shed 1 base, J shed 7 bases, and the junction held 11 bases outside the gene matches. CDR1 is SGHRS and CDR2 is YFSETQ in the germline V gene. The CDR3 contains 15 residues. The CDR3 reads CASSLRGVSYNEQYF. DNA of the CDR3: TGCGCCAGCAGCTTGCGGGGGGTCTCCTACAATGAGCAGTACTTC. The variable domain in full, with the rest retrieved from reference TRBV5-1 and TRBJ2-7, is KAGVTQTPRYLIKTRGQQVTLSCSPISGHRSVSWYQQTPGQGLQFLFEYFSETQRNKGNFPGRFSGRQFSNSRSEMNVSTLELGDSALYLCASSLRGVSYNEQYFGPGTRLTVT.